The clone carrying this T cell receptor beta chain was seen only a few times. Its specificity is not known. The data are from a study of post-analysis software for immune sequencing data. cDNA libraries for TCR beta contained unique molecular identifiers. TCRdb called the PCR reads again in MiXCR, with one record for every CDR3 protein. The sample has some 450,000 distinct CDR3 sequences; roughly 46% are singletons. Germline CDR1 reads KGHDR; CDR2 reads SFDVKD. CDR3 length: 16 amino acids. V lost 0 bases to trimming and J lost 0 bases, with 9 bases between them. Regarding the study as a whole: Multiple sclerosis patients showed significantly lower normalized Chao1 diversity than controls did. Included in a set of roughly five TRBV segments more frequent in patients than controls were TRBV5-6, TRBV5-1 and TRBV20-1.

Specimen: blood. The receptor comes from a girl aged 5 to 17 with multiple sclerosis. The chain joins TRBV24-1 to TRBJ2-3; D unresolved. The CDR3 DNA follows: TGTGCCACCAGTGATTTGCAGGACCCCAGCACAGATACGCAGTATTTT. Its protein product is CATSDLQDPSTDTQYF.